The present T cell receptor beta chain was sequenced within a study of T cell repertoires in aging, cancer and after chemotherapy. Rearranged V-D-J TRB sequences were amplified with a mixed TRB-A/B primer pool. TCRdb used MiXCR to reprocess the multiplex PCR reads, holding one entry per CDR3 protein. Altogether nearly 5,000 distinct CDR3 sequences are present, roughly 31% being singletons, with the ten largest covering about 20%. This clonotype was picked up a small number of times. CDR3 length: 13 residues. The J segment lost 3 bases and the V segment lost 8 bases, leaving 2 bases of the junction unmatched. Germline V gene sequence: CDR1 LNHDA, CDR2 SQIVND (reference sequence). TCR beta rearrangements were amplified from peripheral blood genomic DNA.

The sequence came from a human donor with a blood cancer. The donor label of this sample is uncertain. Sequences were obtained from blood. V usage is TRBV19 and J usage is TRBJ1-2, with TRBD1 identical over 11 bases. In DNA, the CDR3 is TGTGCCAGTGGGACAGGGGGTTACTATGGCTACACCTTC. Protein sequence: CASGTGGYYGYTF.